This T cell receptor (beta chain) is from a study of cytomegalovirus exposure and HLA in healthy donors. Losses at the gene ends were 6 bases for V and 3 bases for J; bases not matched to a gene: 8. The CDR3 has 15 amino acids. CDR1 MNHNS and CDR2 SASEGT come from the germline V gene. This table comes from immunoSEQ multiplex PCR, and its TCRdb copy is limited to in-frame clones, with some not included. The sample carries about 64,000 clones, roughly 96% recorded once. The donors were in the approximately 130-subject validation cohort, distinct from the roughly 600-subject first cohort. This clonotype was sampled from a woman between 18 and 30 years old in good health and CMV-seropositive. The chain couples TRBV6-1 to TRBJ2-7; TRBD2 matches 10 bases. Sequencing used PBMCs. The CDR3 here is CASSQREGVIYEQYF. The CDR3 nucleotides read TGTGCCAGCAGCCAGCGGGAGGGCGTTATCTACGAGCAGTACTTC.